This passage covers 21 T cell receptor beta chains from one sample sequenced in a study of cytomegalovirus exposure and HLA in healthy donors (dated 2017 in TCRdb). The library was prepared using the immunoSEQ multiplex PCR assay. The multiplex PCR relied on a mix of 60 forward primers for TCR Vbeta segments and 13 reverse primers for TCR Jbeta segments. The table was pulled from immuneACCESS by TCRdb, which kept in-frame rearrangements only. Such tables lose some clones; where checked, under half of the loss comes from unresolved V genes, and the rest has no known cause. The sample table lists about 150,000 clones, about 80% of them with a count of one. About 13% of the sample belongs to the ten largest clones. Specimen: PBMCs. These TCRs come from a man aged 25 to 40 in good health and CMV-seropositive.

This sequence joins TRBV7-2 and TRBJ2-4; 7 bases line up with TRBD2. This CDR3 contains 14 residues. V lost 1 base to trimming and J lost 8 bases; unmatched junction nucleotides: 5. Germline V gene sequence: CDR1 SGHTA, CDR2 FQGNSA. The CDR3 loop reads CASSLGTSRYIQYF. In nucleotides, the CDR3 is TGTGCCAGCAGCTTAGGGACTAGTCGGTACATTCAGTACTTC. The complete variable domain, with remaining parts taken from reference TRBV7-2 and TRBJ2-4, reads GAGVSQSPSNKVTEKGKDVELRCDPISGHTALYWYRQSLGQGLEFLIYFQGNSAPDKSGLPSDRFSAERTGGSVSTLTIQRTQQEDSAVYLCASSLGTSRYIQYFGAGTRLSVL.

V gene TRBV11-2 combines with J gene TRBJ2-1; TRBD2 agrees at 9 bases. Germline lookup yields CDR1 SGHAT and CDR2 FQNNGV. The CDR3 is 16 amino acids. V was pared by 0 bases and J by 7 bases, with 7 bases of the junction left unmatched. CDR3 region: CASSLEASGVMNEQFF. CDR3 nucleotides: TGTGCCAGCAGCTTAGAGGCTAGCGGGGTAATGAATGAGCAGTTCTTC. Supplemented by reference TRBV11-2 and TRBJ2-1, the full variable domain reads EAGVAQSPRYKIIEKRQSVAFWCNPISGHATLYWYQQILGQGPKLLIQFQNNGVVDDSQLPKDRFSAERLKGVDSTLKIQPAKLEDSAVYLCASSLEASGVMNEQFFGPGTRLTVL.

The genes are TRBV2 and TRBJ2-5; 9 positions match TRBD1. The germline V gene encodes CDR1 SNHLY and CDR2 FYNNEI. After removal of 4 bases from V and 5 bases from J, the junction contained 5 bases not matched to a gene. This CDR3 is 14 amino acids long. The CDR3 is CASSVQGAAETQYF. The DNA of the CDR3 is TGTGCCAGCAGTGTACAGGGGGCTGCGGAGACCCAGTACTTC.

This sequence joins TRBV10-3 and TRBJ1-1, with D possibly being TRBD1 (6 bases). CDR1 is ENHRY and CDR2 is SYGVKD in the germline V gene. V was clipped by 4 bases and J by 1 base, with 10 bases between them. The CDR3 is 14 residues long. The CDR3 sequence is CAISVDRSNTEAFF. CDR3 bases: TGTGCCATCAGTGTGGACAGATCGAACACTGAAGCTTTCTTT.

The CDR3 here is CASSVALAGATGDTQYF. CDR3 in DNA: TGTGCCAGCAGCGTAGCACTAGCGGGTGCTACGGGAGATACGCAGTATTTT. This chain uses TRBV9 with TRBJ2-3; 9 bases fit TRBD2. J lost 5 bases, V lost 0 bases, and 10 bases had no gene match. The CDR3 covers 17 residues. The V gene's germline CDR1 is SGDLS and CDR2 YYNGEE.

This chain links TRBV9 with TRBJ1-2, with 10 bases that match TRBD1. CDR3 length: 15 amino acids. The germline V gene encodes CDR1 SGDLS and CDR2 YYNGEE. V was pared by 5 bases and J by 7 bases, with 11 bases of the junction left unmatched. The CDR3 sequence is CASRETTGTGVGYTF. The CDR3, as DNA: TGTGCCAGCAGGGAAACTACCGGGACAGGGGTTGGCTACACCTTC.

The chain combines TRBV27 with TRBJ2-7; 7 positions match TRBD1. This CDR3 region has 14 residues. Trimming removed 7 bases from V and 0 bases from J; junction bases left unmatched: 6. Per the germline V gene, CDR1 is MNHEY and CDR2 is SMNVEV (reference sequence). Written as DNA, the CDR3 is TGTGCCAGCATGGGACAGTCCAGCTCCTACGAGCAGTACTTC. Its translation is CASMGQSSSYEQYF.

This rearrangement joins TRBV7-2 to TRBJ2-7; 9 positions agree with TRBD2. The CDR3 contains 15 residues. The ends lost 3 bases at V and 3 bases at J; junction bases unmatched: 6. In germline, CDR1 is SGHTA, CDR2 FQGNSA. The CDR3 loop is CASSLIAGGDYEQYF. The CDR3 DNA reads TGTGCCAGCAGCTTGATTGCGGGAGGGGACTACGAGCAGTACTTC.

Worth noting for this clone: Without the conserved terminal phenylalanine or tryptophan, this CDR3 likely stems from a read error. The rearrangement links TRBV15 to TRBJ1-5; D is unresolved. The CDR3 loop spans 12 amino acids. V was trimmed by 8 bases and J by 5 bases, leaving 10 bases between them. CDR1 and CDR2 (germline): LNHNV, YYDKDF (reference sequence). The CDR3 bases are TGTGCCACCGGAAGGCAGGATCAGCCCCAGCATCTT. Its protein product is CATGRQDQPQHL.

V gene TRBV9 combines with J gene TRBJ2-7; D unclear. CDR1 is SGDLS, CDR2 YYNGEE, per germline. The CDR3 sequence is 16 residues long. The ends were cut back, 0 bases at V and 1 base at J, with 14 bases in the middle. The CDR3 nucleotides read TGTGCCAGCAGCGTAGCTAGAACTACCCCTTCCTACGAGCAGTACTTC. Its protein is CASSVARTTPSYEQYF.

On this clone itself: Within the sample, other DNA sequences also encode this same CDR3. J is TRBJ2-2 and V is TRBV9; 11 bases match TRBD2. This CDR3 is built from 20 residues. Trimming cost V 0 bases and J 1 base; bases outside gene matches: 11. In germline, CDR1 is SGDLS, CDR2 YYNGEE. The chain's CDR3 is CASSVATGLAGGENTGELFF. In nucleotides, the CDR3 is TGTGCCAGCAGCGTAGCTACGGGGTTAGCGGGGGGGGAGAACACCGGGGAGCTGTTTTTT. Together with reference TRBV9 and TRBJ2-2, the CDR3 gives the full variable domain: DSGVTQTPKHLITATGQRVTLRCSPRSGDLSVYWYQQSLDQGLQFLIQYYNGEERAKGNILERFSAQQFPDLHSELNLSSLELGDSALYFCASSVATGLAGGENTGELFFGEGSRLTVL.

This chain connects TRBV5-6 to TRBJ2-7; 10 bases align to TRBD1. The CDR3 extends over 15 amino acids. After removal of 4 bases from V and 5 bases from J, the junction contained 9 bases not matched to a gene. From germline, CDR1 is SGHDT and CDR2 YYEEEE. The CDR3 DNA is TGTGCCAGCAGCCTACCGGGACAGGGGAAGGACGAGCAGTACTTC. Translation gives CASSLPGQGKDEQYF.

This clone was recorded only once. This likely comes from a read error, as the CDR3 has no conserved phenylalanine or tryptophan at its end. The V call is TRBV28, the J call TRBJ2-7, with 7 bases fitting TRBD2. Germline loops: CDR1 MDHEN, CDR2 SYDVKM. There are 14 residues in the CDR3. V lost 2 bases and J lost 6; bases outside the gene matches: 7. The chain's CDR3 is CASSLIGGSREQYL. DNA for the CDR3: TGTGCCAGCAGTTTAATCGGGGGGAGTCGCGAGCAGTACCTC.

The chain couples TRBV28 to TRBJ1-5; perhaps TRBD1 as D (5 bases). Germline V lookup: CDR1 MDHEN, CDR2 SYDVKM. The CDR3 sequence is 13 residues long. The V end was cut by 10 bases, the J end by 6 bases, with 16 bases between. CDR3 protein: CATRGTGGQPQHF. The CDR3 DNA follows: TGTGCCACCCGGGGGACTGGTGGTCAGCCCCAGCATTTT.

The J gene is TRBJ1-2, the V gene TRBV27; D is possibly TRBD1 (6 bases). V was trimmed by 3 bases and J by 6 bases, leaving 26 bases between them. The germline V gene has CDR1 MNHEY and CDR2 SMNVEV (reference sequence). This CDR3 is built from 18 residues. The CDR3 loop reads CASSLVARGSGDIDGYTF. For the CDR3, the DNA is TGTGCCAGCAGTTTGGTAGCGCGTGGAAGCGGGGACATAGATGGCTACACCTTC.

This chain joins TRBV30 and TRBJ2-7; 7 bases fit TRBD1. V lost 3 bases to trimming and J lost 1 base; unmatched junction nucleotides: 3. The CDR3 loop spans 13 amino acids. CDR1 is GTSNPN, CDR2 SVGIG, per germline (reference sequence). The CDR3 DNA follows: TGTGCCTGGAGCCGGACAGGATCCTACGAGCAGTACTTC. Protein: CAWSRTGSYEQYF.

The V gene is TRBV7-9, the J gene TRBJ2-7; possible D gene TRBD2, 5 bases. This CDR3 contains 12 residues. The V gene's germline CDR1 is SEHNR and CDR2 FQNEAQ (reference sequence). The V and J ends lost 5 bases and 2 bases respectively, with 7 bases between them. CDR3 DNA: TGTGCCAGCAGCGTACTAGCCTACGAGCAGTACTTC. Amino acids: CASSVLAYEQYF. Variable domain in full (rest from reference TRBV7-9 and TRBJ2-7): DTGVSQNPRHKITKRGQNVTFRCDPISEHNRLYWYRQTLGQGPEFLTYFQNEAQLEKSRLLSDRFSAERPKGSFSTLEIQRTEQGDSAMYLCASSVLAYEQYFGPGTRLTVT.

This chain links TRBV5-1 with TRBJ2-1; 8 positions match TRBD2. CDR3 size: 14 residues. The germline V gene has CDR1 SGHRS and CDR2 YFSETQ. The J segment lost 5 bases and the V segment lost 6 bases, leaving 7 bases of the junction unmatched. The chain's CDR3 is CASTTGGLNNEQFF. Here the CDR3 DNA reads TGCGCCAGCACCACGGGGGGGTTGAACAATGAGCAGTTCTTC.

CDR3 coding DNA: TGTGCCAGCAGCTTGGGACTAGCGGGAGACAATGAGCAGTTCTTC. Residues: CASSLGLAGDNEQFF. The chain combines TRBV5-4 with TRBJ2-1; 12 positions agree with TRBD2. V gave up 0 bases and J gave up 5 bases; unmatched junction bases: 0. This CDR3 has 15 amino acids. Germline V gives CDR1 SGHNT, CDR2 YYREEE (reference sequence).

V gene TRBV5-6 combines with J gene TRBJ2-7; 11 nucleotides align to TRBD2. Germline V gene sequence: CDR1 SGHDT, CDR2 YYEEEE. Losses at the gene ends were 2 bases for V and 3 bases for J; bases not matched to a gene: 4. The CDR3 contains 15 residues. Written as DNA, the CDR3 is TGTGCCAGCAGCTTACGACTAGCGGGGAACTACGAGCAGTACTTC. This gives the protein CASSLRLAGNYEQYF.

This chain connects TRBV7-3 to TRBJ1-1; D gene unclear. Germline CDR1 is SGHTA and CDR2 is FQGTGA. Trimming shortened V by 3 bases and J by 0 bases, and 5 bases separated the two germline ends. This CDR3 region has 13 residues. The CDR3 region has the DNA TGTGCCAGCAGCTTCACAGTGAACACTGAAGCTTTCTTT. It specifies CASSFTVNTEAFF.